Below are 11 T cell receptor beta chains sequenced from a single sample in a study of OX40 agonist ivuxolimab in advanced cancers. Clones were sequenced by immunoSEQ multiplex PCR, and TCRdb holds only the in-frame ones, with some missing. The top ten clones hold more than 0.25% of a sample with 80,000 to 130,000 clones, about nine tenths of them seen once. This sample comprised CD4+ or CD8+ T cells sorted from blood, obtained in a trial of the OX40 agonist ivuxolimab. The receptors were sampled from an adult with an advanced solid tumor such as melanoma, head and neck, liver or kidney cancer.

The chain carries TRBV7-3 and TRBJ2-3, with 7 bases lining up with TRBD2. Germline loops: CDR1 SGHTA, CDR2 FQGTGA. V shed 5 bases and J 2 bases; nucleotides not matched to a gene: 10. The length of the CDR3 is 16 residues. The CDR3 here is CASSISGTTHTDTQYF. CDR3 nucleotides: TGTGCCAGCAGCATCTCCGGGACTACACACACAGATACGCAGTATTTT.

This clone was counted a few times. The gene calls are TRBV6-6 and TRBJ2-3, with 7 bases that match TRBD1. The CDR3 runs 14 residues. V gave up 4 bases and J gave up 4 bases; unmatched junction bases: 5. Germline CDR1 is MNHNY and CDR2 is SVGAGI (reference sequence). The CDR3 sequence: CASSSTGPPDTQYF. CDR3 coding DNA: TGTGCCAGCAGTTCGACAGGGCCCCCAGATACGCAGTATTTT.

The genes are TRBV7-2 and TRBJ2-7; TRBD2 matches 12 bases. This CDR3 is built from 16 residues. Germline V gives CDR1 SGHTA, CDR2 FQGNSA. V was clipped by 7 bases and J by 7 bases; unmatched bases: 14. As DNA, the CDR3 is TGTGCCAGCAACACGGGCGGGACTAGCGGGCCGAGGGAGCAGTACTTC. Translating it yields CASNTGGTSGPREQYF. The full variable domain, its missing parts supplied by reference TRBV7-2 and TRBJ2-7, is GAGVSQSPSNKVTEKGKDVELRCDPISGHTALYWYRQSLGQGLEFLIYFQGNSAPDKSGLPSDRFSAERTGGSVSTLTIQRTQQEDSAVYLCASNTGGTSGPREQYFGPGTRLTVT.

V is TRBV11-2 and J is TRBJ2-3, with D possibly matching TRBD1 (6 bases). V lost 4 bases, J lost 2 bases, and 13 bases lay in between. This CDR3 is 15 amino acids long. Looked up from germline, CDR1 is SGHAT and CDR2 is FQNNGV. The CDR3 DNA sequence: TGTGCCAGCAGCTCTAACAGGGTCGACACAGATACGCAGTATTTT. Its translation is CASSSNRVDTDTQYF.

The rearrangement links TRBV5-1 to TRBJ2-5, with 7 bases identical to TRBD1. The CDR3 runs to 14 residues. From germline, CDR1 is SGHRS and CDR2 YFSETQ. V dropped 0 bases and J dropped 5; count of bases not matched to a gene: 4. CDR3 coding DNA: TGCGCCAGCAGCTTGGCCCGACAGGGTGAGACCCAGTACTTC. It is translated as CASSLARQGETQYF.

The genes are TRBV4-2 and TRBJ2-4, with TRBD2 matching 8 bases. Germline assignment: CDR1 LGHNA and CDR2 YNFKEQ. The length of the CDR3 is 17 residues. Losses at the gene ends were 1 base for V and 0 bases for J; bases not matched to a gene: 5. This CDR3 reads CASSQGVSGVAKNIQYF. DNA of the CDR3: TGTGCCAGCAGCCAAGGAGTTAGCGGGGTAGCCAAAAACATTCAGTACTTC.

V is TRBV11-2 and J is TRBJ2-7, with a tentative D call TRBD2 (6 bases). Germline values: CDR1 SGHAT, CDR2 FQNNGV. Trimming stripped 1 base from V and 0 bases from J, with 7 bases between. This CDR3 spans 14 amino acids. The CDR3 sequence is CASSLVLASYEQYF. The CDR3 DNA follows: TGTGCCAGCAGCTTAGTACTAGCCTCCTACGAGCAGTACTTC.

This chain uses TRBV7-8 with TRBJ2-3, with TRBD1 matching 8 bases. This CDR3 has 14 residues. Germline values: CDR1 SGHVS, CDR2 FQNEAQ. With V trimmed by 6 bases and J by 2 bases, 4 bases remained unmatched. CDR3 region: CASRPQGVTDTQYF. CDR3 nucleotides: TGTGCCAGCAGGCCACAGGGGGTCACAGATACGCAGTATTTT.

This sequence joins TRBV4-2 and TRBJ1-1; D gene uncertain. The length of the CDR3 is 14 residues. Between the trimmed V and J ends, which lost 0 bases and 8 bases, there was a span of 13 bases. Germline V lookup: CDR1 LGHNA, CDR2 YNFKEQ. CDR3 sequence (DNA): TGTGCCAGCAGCCAAGATTACGATAGGTCGGAAGCTTTCTTT. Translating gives CASSQDYDRSEAFF.

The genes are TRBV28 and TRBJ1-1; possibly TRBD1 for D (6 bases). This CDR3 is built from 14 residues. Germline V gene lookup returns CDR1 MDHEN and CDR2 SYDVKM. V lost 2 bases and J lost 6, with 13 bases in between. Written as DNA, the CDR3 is TGTGCCAGCAGTTTAGAGGGGGGCCTCCCTGAAGCTTTCTTT. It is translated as CASSLEGGLPEAFF.

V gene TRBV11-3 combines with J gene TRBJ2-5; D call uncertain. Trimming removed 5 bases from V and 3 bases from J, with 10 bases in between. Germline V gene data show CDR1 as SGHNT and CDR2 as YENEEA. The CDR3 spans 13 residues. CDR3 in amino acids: CASSRRAEETQYF. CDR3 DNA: TGTGCCAGCAGCCGCCGGGCCGAAGAGACCCAGTACTTC.